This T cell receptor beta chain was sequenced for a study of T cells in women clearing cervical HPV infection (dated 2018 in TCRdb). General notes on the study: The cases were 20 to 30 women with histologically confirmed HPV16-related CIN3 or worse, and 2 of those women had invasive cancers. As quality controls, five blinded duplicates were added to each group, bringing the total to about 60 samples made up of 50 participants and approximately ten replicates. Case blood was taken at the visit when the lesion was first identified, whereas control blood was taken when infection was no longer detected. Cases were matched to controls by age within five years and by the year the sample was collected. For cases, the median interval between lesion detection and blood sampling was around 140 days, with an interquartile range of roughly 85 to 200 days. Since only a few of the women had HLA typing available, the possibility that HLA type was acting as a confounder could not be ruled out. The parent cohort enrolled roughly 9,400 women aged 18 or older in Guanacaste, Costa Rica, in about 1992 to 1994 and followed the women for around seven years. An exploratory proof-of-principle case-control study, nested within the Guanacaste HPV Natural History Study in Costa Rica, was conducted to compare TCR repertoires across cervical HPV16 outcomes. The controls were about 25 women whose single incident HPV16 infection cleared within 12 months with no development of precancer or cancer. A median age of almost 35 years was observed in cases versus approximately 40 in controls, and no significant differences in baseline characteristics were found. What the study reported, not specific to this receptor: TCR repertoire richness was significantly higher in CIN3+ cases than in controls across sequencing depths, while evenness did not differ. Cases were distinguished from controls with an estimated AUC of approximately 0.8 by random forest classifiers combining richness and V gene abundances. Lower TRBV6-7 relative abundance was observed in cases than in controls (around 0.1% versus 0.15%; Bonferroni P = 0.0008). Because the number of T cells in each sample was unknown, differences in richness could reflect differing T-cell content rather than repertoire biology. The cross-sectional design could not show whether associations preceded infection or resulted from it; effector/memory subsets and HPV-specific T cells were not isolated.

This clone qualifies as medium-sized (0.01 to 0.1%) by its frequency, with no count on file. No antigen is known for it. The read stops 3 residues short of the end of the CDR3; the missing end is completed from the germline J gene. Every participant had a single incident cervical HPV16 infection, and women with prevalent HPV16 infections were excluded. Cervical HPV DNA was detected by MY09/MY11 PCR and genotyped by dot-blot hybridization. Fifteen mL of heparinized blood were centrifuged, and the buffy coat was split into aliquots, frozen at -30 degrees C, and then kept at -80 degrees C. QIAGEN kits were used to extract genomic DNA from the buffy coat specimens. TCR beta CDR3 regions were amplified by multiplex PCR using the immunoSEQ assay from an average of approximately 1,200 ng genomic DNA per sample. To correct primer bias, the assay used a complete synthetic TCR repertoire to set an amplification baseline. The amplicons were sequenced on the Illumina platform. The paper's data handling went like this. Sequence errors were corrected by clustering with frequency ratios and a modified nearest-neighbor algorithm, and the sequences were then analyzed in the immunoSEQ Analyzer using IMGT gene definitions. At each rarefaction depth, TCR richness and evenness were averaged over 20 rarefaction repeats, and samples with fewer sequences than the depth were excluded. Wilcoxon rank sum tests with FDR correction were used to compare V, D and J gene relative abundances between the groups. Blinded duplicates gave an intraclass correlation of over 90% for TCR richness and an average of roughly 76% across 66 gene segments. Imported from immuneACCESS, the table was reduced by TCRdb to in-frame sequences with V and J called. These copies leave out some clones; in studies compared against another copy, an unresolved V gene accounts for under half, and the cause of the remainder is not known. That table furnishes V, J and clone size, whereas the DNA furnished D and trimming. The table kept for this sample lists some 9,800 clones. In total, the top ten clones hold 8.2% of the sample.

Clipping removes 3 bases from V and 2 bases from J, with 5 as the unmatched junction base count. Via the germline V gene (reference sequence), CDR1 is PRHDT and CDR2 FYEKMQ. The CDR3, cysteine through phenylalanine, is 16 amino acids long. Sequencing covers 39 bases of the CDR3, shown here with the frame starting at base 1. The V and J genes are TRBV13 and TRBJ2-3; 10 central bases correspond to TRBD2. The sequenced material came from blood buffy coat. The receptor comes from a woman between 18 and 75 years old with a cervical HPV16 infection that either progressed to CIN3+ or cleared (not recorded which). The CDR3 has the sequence CASSFFGTSDTDTQYF. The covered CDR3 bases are TGTGCCAGCAGCTTTTTCGGGACTAGCGACACAGATACG.